This passage covers 21 T cell receptor beta chains from one sample sequenced in a study of blood T cell repertoires in COVID-19. Only in-frame clones appear in the TCRdb table, and some are missing; sequencing was by immunoSEQ multiplex PCR. Here the sample spans roughly 90,000 clones, 75% to 90% being singletons. The source material was peripheral blood. These receptors all stem from a woman between 65 and 79 years old with acute or convalescent COVID-19.

V is TRBV6-1 and J is TRBJ1-2, with 11 bases identical to TRBD1. The trim removed 4 bases at V and 9 bases at J, leaving 16 bases unmatched. Germline CDR1 is MNHNS and CDR2 is SASEGT. The CDR3 spans 17 residues. In nucleotides, the CDR3 is TGTGCCAGCAGTGCATCGGGGACAGGGGGACTCTTTTGGAGCTACACCTTC. The encoded protein is CASSASGTGGLFWSYTF.

The chain has TRBV7-2 and TRBJ1-4; possible D gene TRBD1, 5 bases. Germline CDR1 SGHTA, CDR2 FQGNSA. The CDR3 runs to 14 residues. V dropped 5 bases and J dropped 8 bases, with 15 bases sitting between them. CDR3 amino acids: CASSVASGIEKLFF. The DNA for the CDR3 is TGTGCCAGCAGCGTCGCTTCAGGGATCGAAAAACTGTTTTTT.

This clone was detected once. The gene calls are TRBV2 and TRBJ1-3; 8 bases agree with TRBD1. The V and J ends lost 6 bases and 0 bases, in that order; junction bases with no gene match: 7. Germline CDR1 SNHLY, CDR2 FYNNEI. This CDR3 comprises 16 residues. CDR3 DNA sequence: TGTGCCAGCAGCGCCACAGGGGGGCCCTCTGGAAACACCATATATTTT. Translation gives CASSATGGPSGNTIYF.

The chain recombines TRBV4-2 with TRBJ1-3, with D unresolved. V was pared by 3 bases and J by 2 bases, with 8 bases between. CDR1 is LGHNA, CDR2 YNFKEQ, per germline. The CDR3 spans 14 residues. This CDR3 is CASSQRDTGNTIYF. The CDR3 nucleotides read TGTGCCAGCAGCCAGCGGGATACTGGAAACACCATATATTTT.

The chain is built from TRBV6-5 and TRBJ2-3, with TRBD2 identical over 10 bases. Germline CDR1 is MNHEY and CDR2 is SVGAGI. V shed 6 bases and J 4 bases; nucleotides not matched to a gene: 7. This CDR3 contains 15 residues. The CDR3 protein is CASRVAGGTADTQYF. The DNA for the CDR3 is TGTGCCAGCAGAGTAGCGGGGGGCACGGCAGATACGCAGTATTTT.

The V call is TRBV4-3, the J call TRBJ1-2; TRBD1 matches 9 bases. The V and J ends lost 5 bases and 7 bases, in that order; junction bases with no gene match: 17. CDR1 is LGHNA, CDR2 YSLEER, per germline. CDR3 length equals 17 residues. The DNA for the CDR3 is TGCGCCAGCAGCGCGCGATACCCGGGACAGGGATCGGCTGGCTACACCTTC. This codes for CASSARYPGQGSAGYTF.

The chain links TRBV24-1 to TRBJ2-2, with 10 bases identical to TRBD1. Germline CDR1 KGHDR, CDR2 SFDVKD. The CDR3 has 14 amino acids. Trimming removed 7 bases from V and 6 bases from J; junction bases left unmatched: 4. In DNA, the CDR3 is TGTGCCACCAGCTCCGGGACAGGGGCCGGGGAGCTGTTTTTT. This encodes CATSSGTGAGELFF.

This clone was found once. This chain uses TRBV19 with TRBJ1-1; D not resolved. From germline, CDR1 is LNHDA and CDR2 SQIVND (reference sequence). The CDR3 loop spans 16 amino acids. V was pared by 2 bases and J by 4 bases, with 17 bases between. This CDR3 reads CASSIKGTGSGTEAFF. Written as DNA, the CDR3 is TGTGCCAGTAGTATAAAGGGAACGGGGTCGGGCACTGAAGCTTTCTTT.

The chain couples TRBV30 to TRBJ1-1, with 7 bases matching TRBD1. The ends lost 2 bases at V and 5 bases at J; junction bases unmatched: 11. The CDR3 contains 15 residues. CDR1 is GTSNPN and CDR2 is SVGIG in the germline V gene (reference sequence). CDR3 in DNA: TGTGCCTGGAGTACCCACAGGGGCGCGGGTACTGAAGCTTTCTTT. It codes for CAWSTHRGAGTEAFF.

This sequence joins TRBV5-1 and TRBJ2-5; 15 bases line up with TRBD2. CDR3 length: 21 amino acids. Germline-derived CDR1 and CDR2 are SGHRS and YFSETQ. The V segment lost 1 base and the J segment 2 bases; nucleotides outside the gene matches: 15. The CDR3 bases are TGCGCCAGCAGCTTGAAGAGGGGGCAGGGACTAGCGGGAGGAGGTCAAGAGACCCAGTACTTC. This sequence encodes CASSLKRGQGLAGGGQETQYF.

This clone has only a few counts. The rearrangement links TRBV4-2 to TRBJ2-1, with 13 bases aligning to TRBD2. The length of the CDR3 is 18 residues. With 1 base clipped from V and 6 bases from J, the junction kept 9 bases outside the gene matches. Germline V lookup: CDR1 LGHNA, CDR2 YNFKEQ. The CDR3 protein is CASSQGTGLAGAANEQFF. As DNA, the CDR3 is TGTGCCAGCAGCCAAGGGACAGGACTAGCGGGAGCTGCCAATGAGCAGTTCTTC.

In DNA, the CDR3 is TGTGCCAGCAGAGTTCGGGATTCACCCCTCCACTTT. Amino acids: CASRVRDSPLHF. The chain combines TRBV6-5 with TRBJ1-6; no reliable D call. Deletions cut 6 bases from V and 8 bases from J, with 8 bases between. The CDR3 consists of 12 residues. The germline gives CDR1 MNHEY, CDR2 SVGAGI.

The chain recombines TRBV7-9 with TRBJ2-1; no reliable D call. The germline V gene encodes CDR1 SEHNR and CDR2 FQNEAQ (reference sequence). V was trimmed by 5 bases and J by 13 bases, leaving 15 bases between them. This CDR3 comprises 12 residues. The CDR3: CASSLWLEDQFF. CDR3 sequence (DNA): TGTGCCAGCAGCCTGTGGCTAGAGGATCAGTTCTTC.

The chain has TRBV7-2 and TRBJ1-6; D is uncertain. Germline V gives CDR1 SGHTA, CDR2 FQGNSA. This CDR3 has 16 residues. The V end was cut by 3 bases, the J end by 4 bases, with 13 bases between. DNA for the CDR3: TGTGCCAGCAGCTTCAATAGCGGAGGGTATAATTCACCCCTCCACTTT. Amino acids: CASSFNSGGYNSPLHF.

V is TRBV3-1 (or the pseudogene TRBV3-2) and J is TRBJ1-2; D may be TRBD1 (6 bases). Germline loops: CDR1 LGHDT, CDR2 YNNKEL (reference sequence). The V and J ends lost 3 bases and 4 bases respectively, with 12 bases between them. The CDR3 contains 14 residues. CDR3 amino acids: CASSHTDSPYGYTF. The CDR3 DNA follows: TGTGCCAGCAGCCACACGGACAGCCCCTATGGCTACACCTTC.

This clone came up once. V and J are TRBV6-1 and TRBJ2-1; 7 nucleotides match TRBD2. V lost 3 bases and J lost 3; bases outside the gene matches: 5. The CDR3 is made up of 15 amino acids. Germline CDR1 is MNHNS and CDR2 is SASEGT. The CDR3 loop reads CASSETGGRYNEQFF. As DNA, the CDR3 is TGTGCCAGCAGTGAGACGGGAGGCCGCTACAATGAGCAGTTCTTC.

This chain joins TRBV7-3 and TRBJ2-1; 10 nucleotides align to TRBD2. Germline loops: CDR1 SGHTA, CDR2 FQGTGA. The CDR3 loop spans 14 amino acids. The trim removed 5 bases at V and 6 bases at J, leaving 4 bases unmatched. The CDR3 here is CASSPSGSSNEQFF. CDR3 DNA sequence: TGTGCCAGCAGCCCTAGCGGGAGTAGCAATGAGCAGTTCTTC. Drawing the rest from reference TRBV7-3 and TRBJ2-1, the complete variable domain is GAGVSQTPSNKVTEKGKYVELRCDPISGHTALYWYRQSLGQGPEFLIYFQGTGAADDSGLPNDRFFAVRPEGSVSTLKIQRTERGDSAVYLCASSPSGSSNEQFFGPGTRLTVL.

CDR3 sequence (DNA): TGCGCCAGCAGCTCTAGCTCCTACGAGCAGTACTTC. This encodes CASSSSSYEQYF. The chain combines TRBV5-1 with TRBJ2-7; D unclear. Germline V CDR1 and CDR2: SGHRS, YFSETQ. Deletions cut 3 bases from V and 0 bases from J, with 4 bases between. This CDR3 spans 12 amino acids.

The chain is built from TRBV7-8 and TRBJ2-7; 7 positions agree with TRBD2. Germline loops: CDR1 SGHVS, CDR2 FQNEAQ. Trimming cost V 1 base and J 7 bases; bases outside gene matches: 13. The length of the CDR3 is 16 residues. CDR3 DNA sequence: TGTGCCAGCAGCTTAGAATTAGGCGGGGGTCGAGAAGAGCAGTACTTC. Amino acids: CASSLELGGGREEQYF.

The genes are TRBV7-2 and TRBJ2-1; TRBD2 matches at 8 bases. The junction had 6 bases not matched to a gene; V was cut back by 5 bases and J by 0 bases. Germline CDR1 and CDR2: SGHTA and FQGNSA. This CDR3 has 16 amino acids. The CDR3 sequence: CASSLGGTSSYNEQFF. The CDR3 DNA reads as TGTGCCAGCAGCCTCGGGGGGACTAGCTCCTACAATGAGCAGTTCTTC.

This chain links TRBV11-1 with TRBJ2-1; TRBD2 agrees at 15 bases. Per germline, CDR1 SGHAT and CDR2 FQDESV (reference sequence). The CDR3 runs to 15 residues. The V segment lost 5 bases and the J segment 7 bases; nucleotides outside the gene matches: 3. The CDR3 reads CASSGGLAGGNEQFF. Written as DNA, the CDR3 is TGTGCCAGCAGCGGAGGACTAGCGGGGGGGAATGAGCAGTTCTTC.